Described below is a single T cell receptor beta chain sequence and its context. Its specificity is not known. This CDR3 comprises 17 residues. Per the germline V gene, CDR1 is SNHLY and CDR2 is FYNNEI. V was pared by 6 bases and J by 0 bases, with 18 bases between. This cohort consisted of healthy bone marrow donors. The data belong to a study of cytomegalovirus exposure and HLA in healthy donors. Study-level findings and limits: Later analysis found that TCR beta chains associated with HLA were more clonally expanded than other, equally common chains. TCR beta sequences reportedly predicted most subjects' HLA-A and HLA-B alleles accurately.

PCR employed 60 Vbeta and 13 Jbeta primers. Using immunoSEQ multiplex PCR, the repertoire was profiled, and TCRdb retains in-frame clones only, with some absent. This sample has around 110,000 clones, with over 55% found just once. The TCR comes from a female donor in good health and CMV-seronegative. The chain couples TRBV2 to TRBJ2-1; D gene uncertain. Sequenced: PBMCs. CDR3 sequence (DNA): TGTGCCAGCAGCGAGTGGTTTGCACAGAGCTCCTACAATGAGCAGTTCTTC. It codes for CASSEWFAQSSYNEQFF.